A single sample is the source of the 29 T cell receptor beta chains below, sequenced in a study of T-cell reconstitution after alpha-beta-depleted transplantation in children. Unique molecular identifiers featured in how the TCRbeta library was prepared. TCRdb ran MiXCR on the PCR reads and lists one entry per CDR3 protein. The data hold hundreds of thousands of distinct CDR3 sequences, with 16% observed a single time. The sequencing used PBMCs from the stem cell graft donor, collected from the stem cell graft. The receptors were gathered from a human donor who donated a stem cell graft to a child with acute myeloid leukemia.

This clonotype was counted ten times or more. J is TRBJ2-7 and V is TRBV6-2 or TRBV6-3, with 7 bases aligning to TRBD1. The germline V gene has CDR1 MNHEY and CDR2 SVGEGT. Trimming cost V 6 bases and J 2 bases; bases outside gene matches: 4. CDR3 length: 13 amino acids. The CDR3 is CASSWDSTYEQYF. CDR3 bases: TGTGCCAGCAGCTGGGACAGTACCTACGAGCAGTACTTC.

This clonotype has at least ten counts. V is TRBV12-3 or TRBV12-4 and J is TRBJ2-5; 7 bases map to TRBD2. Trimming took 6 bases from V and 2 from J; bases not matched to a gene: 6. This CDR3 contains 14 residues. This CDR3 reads CASRILAVQETQYF. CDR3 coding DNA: TGTGCCAGCAGGATCCTAGCGGTTCAAGAGACCCAGTACTTC.

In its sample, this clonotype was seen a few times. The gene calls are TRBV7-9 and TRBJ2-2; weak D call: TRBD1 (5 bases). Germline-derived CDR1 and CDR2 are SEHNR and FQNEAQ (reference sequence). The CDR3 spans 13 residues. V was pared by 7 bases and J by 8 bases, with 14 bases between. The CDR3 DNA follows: TGTGCCAGCACCTCCCTGCAGGGAGGGGAGCTGTTTTTT. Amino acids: CASTSLQGGELFF.

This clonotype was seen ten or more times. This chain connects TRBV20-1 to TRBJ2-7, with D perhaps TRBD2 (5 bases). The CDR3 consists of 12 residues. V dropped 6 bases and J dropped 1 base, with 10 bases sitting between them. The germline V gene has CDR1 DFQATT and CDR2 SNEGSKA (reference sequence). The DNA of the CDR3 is TGCAGTGCGCGGTTAGCGTCCTACGAGCAGTACGTC. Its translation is CSARLASYEQYV.

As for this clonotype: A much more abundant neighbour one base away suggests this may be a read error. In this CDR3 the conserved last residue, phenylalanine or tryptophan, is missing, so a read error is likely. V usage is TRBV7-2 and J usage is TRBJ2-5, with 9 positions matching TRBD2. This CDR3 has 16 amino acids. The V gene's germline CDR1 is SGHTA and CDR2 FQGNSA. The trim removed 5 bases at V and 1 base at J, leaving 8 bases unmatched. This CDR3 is CASSILAGAAQETQYV. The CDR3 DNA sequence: TGTGCCAGCAGCATATTAGCGGGGGCGGCCCAAGAGACCCAGTACGTC.

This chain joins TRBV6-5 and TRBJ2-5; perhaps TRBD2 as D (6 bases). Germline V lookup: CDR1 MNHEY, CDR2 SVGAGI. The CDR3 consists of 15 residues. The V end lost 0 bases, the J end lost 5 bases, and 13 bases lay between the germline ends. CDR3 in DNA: TGTGCCAGCAGTTACTCGAGGGTGGCGGGGGAGACCCAGTACTTC. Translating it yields CASSYSRVAGETQYF.

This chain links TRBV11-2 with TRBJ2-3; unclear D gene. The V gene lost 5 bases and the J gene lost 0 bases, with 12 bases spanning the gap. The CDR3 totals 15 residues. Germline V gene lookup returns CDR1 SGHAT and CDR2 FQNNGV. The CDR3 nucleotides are TGTGCCAGCAGCGCCCGGACCGGTAGCACAGATACGCAGTATTTT. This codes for CASSARTGSTDTQYF.

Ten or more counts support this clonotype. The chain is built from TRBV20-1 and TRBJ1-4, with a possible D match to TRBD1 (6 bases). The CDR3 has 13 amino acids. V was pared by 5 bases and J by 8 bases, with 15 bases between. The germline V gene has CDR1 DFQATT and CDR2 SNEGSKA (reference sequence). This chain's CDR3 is CSAQRQAGEKLFF. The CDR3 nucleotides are TGCAGTGCTCAAAGACAGGCTGGGGAAAAACTGTTTTTT.

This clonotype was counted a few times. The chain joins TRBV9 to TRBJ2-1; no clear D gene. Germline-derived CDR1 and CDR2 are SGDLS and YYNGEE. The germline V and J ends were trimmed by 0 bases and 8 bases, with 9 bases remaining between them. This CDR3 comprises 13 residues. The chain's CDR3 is CASSVGGYDEQFF. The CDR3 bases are TGTGCCAGCAGCGTAGGTGGGTATGATGAGCAGTTCTTC. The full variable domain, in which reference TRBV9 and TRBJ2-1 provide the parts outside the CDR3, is DSGVTQTPKHLITATGQRVTLRCSPRSGDLSVYWYQQSLDQGLQFLIQYYNGEERAKGNILERFSAQQFPDLHSELNLSSLELGDSALYFCASSVGGYDEQFFGPGTRLTVL.

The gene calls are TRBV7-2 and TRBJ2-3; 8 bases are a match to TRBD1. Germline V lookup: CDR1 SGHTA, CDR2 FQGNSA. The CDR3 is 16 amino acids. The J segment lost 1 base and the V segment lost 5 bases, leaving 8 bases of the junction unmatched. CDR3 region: CASSPDRGKGTDTQYF. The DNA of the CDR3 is TGTGCCAGCAGCCCAGACAGGGGAAAGGGCACAGATACGCAGTATTTT.

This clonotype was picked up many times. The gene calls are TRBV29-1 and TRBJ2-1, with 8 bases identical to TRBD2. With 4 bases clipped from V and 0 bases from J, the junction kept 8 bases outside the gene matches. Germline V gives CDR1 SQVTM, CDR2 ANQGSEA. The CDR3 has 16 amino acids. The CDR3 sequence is CSVVLLADFSYNEQFF. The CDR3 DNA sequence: TGCAGCGTTGTTTTACTAGCGGATTTCTCCTACAATGAGCAGTTCTTC.

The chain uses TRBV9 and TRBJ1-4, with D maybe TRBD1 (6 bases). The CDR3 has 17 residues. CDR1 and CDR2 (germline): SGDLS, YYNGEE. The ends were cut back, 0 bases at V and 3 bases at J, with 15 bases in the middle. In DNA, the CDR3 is TGTGCCAGCAGCGTAGACCCACAGGGAGTAGCTAATGAAAAACTGTTTTTT. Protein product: CASSVDPQGVANEKLFF.

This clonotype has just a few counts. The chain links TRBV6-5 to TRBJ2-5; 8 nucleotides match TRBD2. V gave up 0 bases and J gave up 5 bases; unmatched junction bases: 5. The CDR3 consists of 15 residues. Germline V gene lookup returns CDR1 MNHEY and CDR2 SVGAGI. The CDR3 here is CASSYSPGGLETQYF. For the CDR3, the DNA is TGTGCCAGCAGTTACTCGCCGGGGGGGCTCGAGACCCAGTACTTC.

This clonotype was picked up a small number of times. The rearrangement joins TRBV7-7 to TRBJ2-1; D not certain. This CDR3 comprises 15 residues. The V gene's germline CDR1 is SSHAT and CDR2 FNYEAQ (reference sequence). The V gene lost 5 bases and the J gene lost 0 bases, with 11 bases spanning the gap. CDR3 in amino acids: CASSPDVSSYNEQFF. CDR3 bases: TGTGCCAGCAGCCCGGACGTGAGCTCCTACAATGAGCAGTTCTTC. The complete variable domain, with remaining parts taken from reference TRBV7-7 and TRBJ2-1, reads GAGVSQSPRYKVTKRGQDVTLRCDPISSHATLYWYQQALGQGPEFLTYFNYEAQPDKSGLPSDRFSAERPEGSISTLTIQRTEQRDSAMYRCASSPDVSSYNEQFFGPGTRLTVL.

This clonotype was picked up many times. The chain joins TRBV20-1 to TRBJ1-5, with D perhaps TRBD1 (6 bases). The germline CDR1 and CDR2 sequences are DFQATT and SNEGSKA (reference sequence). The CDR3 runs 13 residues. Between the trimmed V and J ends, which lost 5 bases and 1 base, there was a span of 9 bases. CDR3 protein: CSARQVSNQPQHF. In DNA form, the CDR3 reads TGCAGTGCTCGACAGGTGAGCAATCAGCCCCAGCATTTT.

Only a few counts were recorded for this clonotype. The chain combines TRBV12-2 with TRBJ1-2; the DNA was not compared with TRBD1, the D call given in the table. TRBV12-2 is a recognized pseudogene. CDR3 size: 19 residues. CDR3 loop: CASRLRMGRTNSTNYGYTF. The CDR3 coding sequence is TGTGCAAGTCGCTTAAGAATGGGGCGGACGAACTCGACTAACTATGGCTACACCTTC.

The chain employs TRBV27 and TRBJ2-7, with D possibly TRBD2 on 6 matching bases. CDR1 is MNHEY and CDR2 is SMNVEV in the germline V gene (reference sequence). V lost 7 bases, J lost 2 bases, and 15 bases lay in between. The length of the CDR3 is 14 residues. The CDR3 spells CASKGPGLPYEQYF. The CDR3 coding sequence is TGTGCCAGCAAGGGCCCGGGACTCCCCTACGAGCAGTACTTC.

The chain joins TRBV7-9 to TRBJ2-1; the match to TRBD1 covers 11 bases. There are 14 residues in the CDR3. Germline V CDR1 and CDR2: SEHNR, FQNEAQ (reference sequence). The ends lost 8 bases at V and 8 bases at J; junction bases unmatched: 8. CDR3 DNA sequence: TGTGCCAGCGTCCTGGACAGGGGGCTCGATGAGCAGTTCTTC. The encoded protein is CASVLDRGLDEQFF.

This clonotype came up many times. The CDR3 DNA reads TGCAGCGTTGGACTCCAACGGAAGACTAGCGGGGGGGCTGGTGAGCAGTTCTTC. Amino acids: CSVGLQRKTSGGAGEQFF. The chain has TRBV29-1 and TRBJ2-1, with TRBD2 identical over 14 bases. The germline V gene encodes CDR1 SQVTM and CDR2 ANQGSEA. The CDR3 sequence is 18 residues long. V lost 4 bases and J lost 9; bases outside the gene matches: 17.

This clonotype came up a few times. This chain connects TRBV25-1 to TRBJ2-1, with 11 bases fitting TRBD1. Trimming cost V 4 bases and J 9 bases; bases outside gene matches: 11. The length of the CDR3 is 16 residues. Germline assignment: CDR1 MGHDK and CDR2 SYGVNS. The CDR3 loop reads CASSVPGQGVRGEQFF. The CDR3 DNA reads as TGTGCCAGCAGTGTCCCGGGACAGGGGGTACGTGGTGAGCAGTTCTTC.

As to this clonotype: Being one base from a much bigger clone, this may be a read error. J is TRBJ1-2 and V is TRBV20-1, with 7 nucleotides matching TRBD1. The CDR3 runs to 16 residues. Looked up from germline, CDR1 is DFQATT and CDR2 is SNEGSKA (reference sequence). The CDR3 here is CCARDRPRRGQGGYTF. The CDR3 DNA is TGCTGTGCTAGAGATCGTCCGAGGAGGGGGCAAGGTGGCTACACCTTC.

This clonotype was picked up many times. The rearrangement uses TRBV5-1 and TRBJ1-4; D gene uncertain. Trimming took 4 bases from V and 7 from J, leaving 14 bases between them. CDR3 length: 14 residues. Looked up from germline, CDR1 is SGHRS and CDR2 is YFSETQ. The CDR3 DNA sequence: TGCGCCAGCAGCCCGACGTTTGTTGGTGAAAAACTGTTTTTT. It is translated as CASSPTFVGEKLFF.

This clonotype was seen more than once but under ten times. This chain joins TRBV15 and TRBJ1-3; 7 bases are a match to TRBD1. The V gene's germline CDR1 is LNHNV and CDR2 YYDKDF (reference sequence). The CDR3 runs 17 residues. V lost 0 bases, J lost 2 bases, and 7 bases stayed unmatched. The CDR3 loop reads CATSRDQGQYPGNTIYF. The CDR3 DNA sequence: TGTGCCACCAGCAGAGACCAGGGACAGTACCCTGGAAACACCATATATTTT.

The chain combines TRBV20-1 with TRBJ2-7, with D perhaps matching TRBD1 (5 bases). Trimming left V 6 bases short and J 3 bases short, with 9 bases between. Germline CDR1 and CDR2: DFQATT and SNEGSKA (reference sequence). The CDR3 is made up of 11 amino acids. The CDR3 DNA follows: TGCAGTGCGCTACAGGACTACGAGCAGTACGTC. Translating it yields CSALQDYEQYV.

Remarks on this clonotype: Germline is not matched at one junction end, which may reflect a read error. The CDR3: CASSHRQGSYGHTF. CDR3 DNA: TGTGCCAGCAGTCACAGACAGGGATCCTATGGCCACACCTTC. This chain connects TRBV12-3 or TRBV12-4 to TRBJ1-2, with 7 bases that match TRBD1. There are 14 residues in the CDR3.

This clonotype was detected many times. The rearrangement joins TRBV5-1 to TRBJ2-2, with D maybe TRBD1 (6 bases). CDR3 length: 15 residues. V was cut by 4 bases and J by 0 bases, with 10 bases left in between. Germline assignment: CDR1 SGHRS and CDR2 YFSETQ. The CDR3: CASSLTGANTGELFF. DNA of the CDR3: TGCGCCAGCAGCCTGACAGGAGCGAACACCGGGGAGCTGTTTTTT.

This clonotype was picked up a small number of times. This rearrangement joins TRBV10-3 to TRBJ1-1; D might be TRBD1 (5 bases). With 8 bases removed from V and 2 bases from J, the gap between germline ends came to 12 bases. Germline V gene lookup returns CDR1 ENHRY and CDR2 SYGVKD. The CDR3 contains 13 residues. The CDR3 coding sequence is TGTGCCATCCAGGGACGGATAAACACTGAAGCTTTCTTT. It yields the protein CAIQGRINTEAFF.

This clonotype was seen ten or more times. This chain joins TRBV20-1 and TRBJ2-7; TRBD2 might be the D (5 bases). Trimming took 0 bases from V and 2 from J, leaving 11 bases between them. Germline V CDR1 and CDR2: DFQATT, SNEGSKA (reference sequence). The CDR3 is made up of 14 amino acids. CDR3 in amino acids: CSARDSRGTYEQYF. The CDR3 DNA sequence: TGCAGTGCTAGAGATTCCCGGGGTACCTACGAGCAGTACTTC.

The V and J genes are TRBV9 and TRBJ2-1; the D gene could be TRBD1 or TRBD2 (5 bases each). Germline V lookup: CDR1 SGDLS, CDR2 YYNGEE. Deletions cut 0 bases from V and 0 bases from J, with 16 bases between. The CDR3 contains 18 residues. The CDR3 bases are TGTGCCAGCAGCGTAGAGCCCCGTGGGGGAAGCTCCTACAATGAGCAGTTCTTC. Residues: CASSVEPRGGSSYNEQFF.